The text below deals with one T cell receptor beta chain. Its antigen target is currently unknown. Base-call qualities are not available, and no considerably larger clone is one nucleotide away. The data stem from a study of T cells after yellow fever vaccination (dated by TCRdb to about 2019). Describing the broader study: The SMART-Seq v4 Ultra Low Input RNA kit was used to prepare libraries from fractions with low cell numbers. Bulk TCR alpha and beta repertoires were sequenced longitudinally to track T-cell clones before and after primary and booster YFV17D yellow fever vaccination. The cohort comprised two healthy male donors, one aged 18 to 29 and one aged 30 to 39 years. Blood was collected at multiple timepoints before and after primary and secondary immunization, and bulk PBMC replicates and cell subsets were isolated. Summary of the overall study and its limitations: Because only a couple of donors were included in the study, the extent to which the findings can be generalized is limited. Computational filtering was needed because FACS-sorted repertoires could contain abundant contaminating clonotypes from the bulk population. A small share of clonotypes was detected in both CD4 and CD8 compartments, with the overlap likely arising from convergent recombination. The secondary T-cell response was weaker than the primary response but faster, peaking on day 5 instead of day 15. After the booster, most of the clones that had expanded following primary vaccination were detected again (just under 97% of CD4 and around nine tenths of CD8), which suggests that memory was broadly maintained.

In light of the paper, this sample's treatment or condition label describes: live attenuated yellow fever vaccine strain. A standard Ficoll-Paque protocol was used to isolate PBMCs from peripheral blood. Dynabeads CD4 and CD8 positive selection kits were used to isolate the CD4 and CD8 T-cell fractions. RNA was extracted with TriZol from bulk PBMCs, CD4 and CD8 fractions, and dextramer-positive and dextramer-negative fractions. From cysteine to phenylalanine, the CDR3 is 15 amino acids long. CDR3 DNA only is kept here, 45 bases in frame from base 1. V ends up 6 bases short and J 5 bases short, with an unmatched junction base count of 9. CDR1 and CDR2 (MNHNS, SASEGT) derive from the germline V gene. TCR cDNA was made using 5'RACE template switching, a step that added a universal primer site and unique molecular identifiers. Priming of cDNA synthesis was performed from both the TCR alpha and TCR beta constant segments. Library amplification used two PCR steps, and the second PCR step added sample barcodes and sequencing adapters. Sequencing of the libraries was done on either Illumina HiSeq 2500 (2x100 bp) or NovaSeq (2x150 bp). In the authors' own workflow: Reads were demultiplexed and collapsed into UMI consensus sequences with MIGEC, and V(D)J alignment was performed with MiXCR. Using edgeR on replicate PBMC samples, clonotypes were called vaccine-responding if FDR was below 0.01 and the log2 fold change was above 5 up to day 15. Each bulk clonotype received a CD4 or CD8 identity based on whether the sequenced CD4 or CD8 repertoire contained that clonotype at higher abundance. The public sequencing data were trimmed at Q25 with fastp and processed into clonotypes with MiXCR by TCRdb, which kept only in-frame beta chains. Rows merge per CDR3 protein into single entries with the most common DNA and genes. V and J calls and clone size were set by TCRdb, not the authors. In this sample the table shows about 260,000 distinct CDR3 sequences, roughly 13% of which occur a single time. The ten biggest clones cover about 0.51% of the sample.

Recombination linked TRBV6-1 to TRBJ2-3; 9 central bases correspond to TRBD2. Sequencing used CD4+ T cells sorted from PBMCs, obtained 45 days after the yellow fever booster vaccination. This sequence originates from a young man who received the YFV17D yellow fever vaccine. The CDR3 region has the sequence CASSELAGGRDTQYF. Read as DNA, the sequence is TGTGCCAGCAGCGAGTTGGCGGGAGGGAGAGATACGCAGTATTTT.